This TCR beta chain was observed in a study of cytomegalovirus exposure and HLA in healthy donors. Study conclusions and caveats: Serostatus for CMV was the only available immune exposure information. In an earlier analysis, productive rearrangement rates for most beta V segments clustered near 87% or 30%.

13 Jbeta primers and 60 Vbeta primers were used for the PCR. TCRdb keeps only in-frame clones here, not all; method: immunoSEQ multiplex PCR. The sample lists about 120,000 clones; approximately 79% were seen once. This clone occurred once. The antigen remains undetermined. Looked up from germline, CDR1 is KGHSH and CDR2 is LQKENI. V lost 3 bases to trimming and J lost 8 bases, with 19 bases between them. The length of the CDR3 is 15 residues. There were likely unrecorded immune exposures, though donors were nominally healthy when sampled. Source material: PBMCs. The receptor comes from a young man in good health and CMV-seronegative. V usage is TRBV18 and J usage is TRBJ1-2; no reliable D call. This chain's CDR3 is CASSPTAAEGGGYTF. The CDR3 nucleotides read TGTGCCAGCTCACCGACCGCAGCGGAAGGTGGAGGCTACACCTTC.